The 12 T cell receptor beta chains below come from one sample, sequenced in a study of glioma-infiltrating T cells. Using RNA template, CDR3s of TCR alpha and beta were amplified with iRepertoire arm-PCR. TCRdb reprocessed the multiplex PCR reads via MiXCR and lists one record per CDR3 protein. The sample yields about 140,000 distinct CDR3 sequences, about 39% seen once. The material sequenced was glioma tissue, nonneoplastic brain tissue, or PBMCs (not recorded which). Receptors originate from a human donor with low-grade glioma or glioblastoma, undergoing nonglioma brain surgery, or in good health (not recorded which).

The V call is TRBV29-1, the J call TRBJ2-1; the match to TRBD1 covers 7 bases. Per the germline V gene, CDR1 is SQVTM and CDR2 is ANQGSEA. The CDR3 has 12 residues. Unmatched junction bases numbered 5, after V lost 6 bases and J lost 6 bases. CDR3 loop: CSVRDRLNEQFF. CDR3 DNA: TGCAGCGTCCGGGACAGACTCAATGAGCAGTTCTTC.

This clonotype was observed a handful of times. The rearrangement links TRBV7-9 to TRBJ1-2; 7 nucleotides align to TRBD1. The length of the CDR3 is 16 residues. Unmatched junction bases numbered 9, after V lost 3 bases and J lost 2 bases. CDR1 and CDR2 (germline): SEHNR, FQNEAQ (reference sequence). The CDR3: CASSFLPGQMNYGYTF. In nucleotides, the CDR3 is TGTGCCAGCAGCTTCCTGCCGGGACAGATGAACTATGGCTACACCTTC. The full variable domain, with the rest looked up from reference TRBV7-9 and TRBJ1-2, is DTGVSQNPRHKITKRGQNVTFRCDPISEHNRLYWYRQTLGQGPEFLTYFQNEAQLEKSRLLSDRFSAERPKGSFSTLEIQRTEQGDSAMYLCASSFLPGQMNYGYTFGSGTRLTVV.

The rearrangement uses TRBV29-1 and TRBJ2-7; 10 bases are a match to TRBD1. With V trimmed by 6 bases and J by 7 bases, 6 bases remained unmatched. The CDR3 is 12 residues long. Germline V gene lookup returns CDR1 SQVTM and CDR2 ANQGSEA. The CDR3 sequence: CSVTGGIGEQYF. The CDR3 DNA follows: TGCAGCGTGACAGGGGGCATCGGGGAGCAGTACTTC.

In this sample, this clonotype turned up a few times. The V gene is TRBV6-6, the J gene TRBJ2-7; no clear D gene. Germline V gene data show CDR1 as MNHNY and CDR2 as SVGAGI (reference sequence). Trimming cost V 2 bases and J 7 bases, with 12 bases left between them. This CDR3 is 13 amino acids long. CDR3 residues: CASSYGQAWEQYF. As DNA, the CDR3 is TGTGCCAGCAGTTACGGGCAGGCGTGGGAGCAGTACTTC.

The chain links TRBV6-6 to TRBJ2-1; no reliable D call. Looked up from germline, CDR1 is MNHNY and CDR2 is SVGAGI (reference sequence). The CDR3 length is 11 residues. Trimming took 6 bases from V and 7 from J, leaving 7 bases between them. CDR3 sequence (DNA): TGTGCCAGCAGGTCGCTTAATGAGCAGTTCTTC. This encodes CASRSLNEQFF.

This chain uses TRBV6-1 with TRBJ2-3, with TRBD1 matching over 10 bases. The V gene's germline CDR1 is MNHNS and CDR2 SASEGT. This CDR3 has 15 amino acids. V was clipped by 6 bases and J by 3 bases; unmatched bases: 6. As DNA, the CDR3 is TGTGCCAGCAGCCTGACAGGGGGCCTAACAGATACGCAGTATTTT. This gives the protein CASSLTGGLTDTQYF.

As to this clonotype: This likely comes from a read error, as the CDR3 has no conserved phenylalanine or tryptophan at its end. CDR3 residues: CASSGYYGYTL. CDR3 bases: TGTGCCAGCAGTGGATACTATGGCTACACCCTC. This chain uses TRBV27 with TRBJ1-2; D is unclear. Deletions cut 5 bases from V and 3 bases from J, with 4 bases between. Germline CDR1 is MNHEY and CDR2 is SMNVEV (reference sequence). This CDR3 has 11 amino acids.

CDR3: CASSPWGYEQFF. The CDR3 bases are TGTGCCAGCAGCCCATGGGGGTATGAGCAGTTCTTC. This rearrangement joins TRBV7-2 to TRBJ2-1; TRBD1 or TRBD2 may be the D gene (5 bases each). This CDR3 is built from 12 residues. V gave up 5 bases and J gave up 8 bases, with 10 bases separating them. Germline CDR1 is SGHTA and CDR2 is FQGNSA.

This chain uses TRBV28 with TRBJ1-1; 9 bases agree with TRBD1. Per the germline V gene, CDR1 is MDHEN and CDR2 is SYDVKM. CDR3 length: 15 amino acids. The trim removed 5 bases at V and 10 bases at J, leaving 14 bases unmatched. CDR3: CASSRAGTGKWVAFF. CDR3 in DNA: TGTGCCAGCAGTCGCGCCGGGACAGGGAAGTGGGTAGCTTTCTTT. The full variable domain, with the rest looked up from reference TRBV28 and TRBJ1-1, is DVKVTQSSRYLVKRTGEKVFLECVQDMDHENMFWYRQDPGLGLRLIYFSYDVKMKEKGDIPEGYSVSREKKERFSLILESASTNQTSMYLCASSRAGTGKWVAFFGQGTRLTVV.

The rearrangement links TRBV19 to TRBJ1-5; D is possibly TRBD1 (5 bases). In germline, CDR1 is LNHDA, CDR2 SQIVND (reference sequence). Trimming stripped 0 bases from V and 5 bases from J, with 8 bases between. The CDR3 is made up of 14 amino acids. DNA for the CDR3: TGTGCCAGTAGTATAGACAGGGAGGATCAGCCCCAGCATTTT. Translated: CASSIDREDQPQHF.

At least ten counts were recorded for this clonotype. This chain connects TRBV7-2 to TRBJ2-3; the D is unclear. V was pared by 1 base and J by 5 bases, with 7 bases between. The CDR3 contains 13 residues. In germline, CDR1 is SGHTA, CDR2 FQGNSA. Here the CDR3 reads CASSLGRGDTQYF. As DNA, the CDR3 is TGTGCCAGCAGCTTAGGACGTGGAGATACGCAGTATTTT. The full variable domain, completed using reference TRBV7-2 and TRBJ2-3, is GAGVSQSPSNKVTEKGKDVELRCDPISGHTALYWYRQSLGQGLEFLIYFQGNSAPDKSGLPSDRFSAERTGGSVSTLTIQRTQQEDSAVYLCASSLGRGDTQYFGPGTRLTVL.

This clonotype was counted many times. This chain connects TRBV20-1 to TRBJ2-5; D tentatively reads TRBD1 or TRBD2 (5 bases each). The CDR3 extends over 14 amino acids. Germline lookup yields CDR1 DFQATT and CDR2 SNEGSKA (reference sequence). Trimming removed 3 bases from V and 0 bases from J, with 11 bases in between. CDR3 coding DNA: TGCAGTGCTAGCGAGGGGTACTACCAAGAGACCCAGTACTTC. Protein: CSASEGYYQETQYF.